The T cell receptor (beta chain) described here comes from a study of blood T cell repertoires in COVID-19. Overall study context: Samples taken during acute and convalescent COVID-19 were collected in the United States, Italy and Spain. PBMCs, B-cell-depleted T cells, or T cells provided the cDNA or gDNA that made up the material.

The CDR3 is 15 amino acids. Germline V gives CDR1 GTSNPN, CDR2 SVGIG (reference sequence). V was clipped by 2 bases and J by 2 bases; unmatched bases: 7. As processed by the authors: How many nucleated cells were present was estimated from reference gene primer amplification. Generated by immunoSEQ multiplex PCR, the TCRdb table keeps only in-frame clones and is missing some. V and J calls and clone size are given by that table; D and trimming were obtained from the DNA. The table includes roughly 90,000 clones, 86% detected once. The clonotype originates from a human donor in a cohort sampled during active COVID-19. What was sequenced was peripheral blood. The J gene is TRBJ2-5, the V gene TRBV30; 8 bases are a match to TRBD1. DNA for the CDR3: TGTGCCTGGAGTACTAAACAGGGGGTTCAAGAGACCCAGTACTTC. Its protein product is CAWSTKQGVQETQYF.